The entry below gives a single T cell receptor beta chain sequence along with its context. The data were taken from a study of T cell changes during pregnancy in multiple sclerosis. The CDR3 covers 16 residues. The trim removed 2 bases at V and 4 bases at J, leaving 7 bases unmatched. Germline CDR1 KGHSH, CDR2 LQKENI. Assay used: immunoSEQ multiplex PCR; TCRdb lists only in-frame clones, some missing. The data contain about 55,000 clones, roughly 93% of them singletons. The source was CD8+ T cells from peripheral blood mononuclear cells, collected in the second trimester of pregnancy. The chain combines TRBV18 with TRBJ1-4; 7 bases map to TRBD1. This receptor was obtained from a female donor with multiple sclerosis, enrolled in a pregnancy study. CDR3 residues: CASSPFTGVINEKLFF. The CDR3 region has the DNA TGTGCCAGCTCACCATTTACAGGGGTAATTAATGAAAAACTGTTTTTT.